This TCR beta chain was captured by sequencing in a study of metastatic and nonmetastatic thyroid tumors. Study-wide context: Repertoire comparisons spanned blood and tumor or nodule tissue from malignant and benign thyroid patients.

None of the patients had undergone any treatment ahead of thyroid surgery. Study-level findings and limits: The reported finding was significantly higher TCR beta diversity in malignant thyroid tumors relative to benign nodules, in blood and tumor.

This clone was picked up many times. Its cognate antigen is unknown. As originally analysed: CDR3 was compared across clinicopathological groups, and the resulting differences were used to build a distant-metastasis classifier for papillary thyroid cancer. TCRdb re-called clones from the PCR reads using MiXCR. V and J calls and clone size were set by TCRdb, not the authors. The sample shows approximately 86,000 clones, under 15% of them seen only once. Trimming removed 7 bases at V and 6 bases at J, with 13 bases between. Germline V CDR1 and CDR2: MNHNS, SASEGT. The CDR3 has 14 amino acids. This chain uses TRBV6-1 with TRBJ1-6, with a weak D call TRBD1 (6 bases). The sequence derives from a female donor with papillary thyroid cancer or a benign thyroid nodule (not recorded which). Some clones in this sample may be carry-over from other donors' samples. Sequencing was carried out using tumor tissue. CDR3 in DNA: TGTGCCAGCAAGAAACAGGGCGTTAATTCACCCCTCCACTTT. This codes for CASKKQGVNSPLHF.